This record looks at one T cell receptor (beta chain) sequence and its context. Germline V CDR1 and CDR2: LGHDT, YNNKEL (reference sequence). This CDR3 has 14 amino acids. The germline V and J ends were trimmed by 1 base and 8 bases, with 14 bases remaining between them. The sample originates from a study of blood T cell repertoires in COVID-19. Across the whole study: There were acute and convalescent COVID-19 samples, and they came from the United States, Italy and Spain.

Data came from immunoSEQ multiplex PCR; TCRdb stores just in-frame clones and leaves some out. The repertoire has roughly 280,000 clones, 75% to 95% of them found once; the top ten carry around 2.8%. Participants came from 24 US areas, aged about 18 to 100 years. Categorization into cohorts depended on clinical history that participants reported. Shortly before study entry, within 2 weeks, exposed participants had met a COVID-19 case. Sequenced sample: PBMCs or T cells enriched from blood (not recorded which). This receptor was obtained from a man aged 35 to 55 who had been exposed to COVID-19. The chain has TRBV3-1 (or the pseudogene TRBV3-2) and TRBJ1-2, with D possibly TRBD1 on 6 matching bases. The CDR3 sequence: CASSQGGPPGGYTF. The CDR3 nucleotides read TGTGCCAGCAGCCAAGGGGGGCCACCGGGGGGCTACACCTTC.